The entry below gives a single TCR beta chain sequence along with its context. Its antigen is unidentified. The record originates from a study of radiotherapy plus CTLA-4 blockade in lung cancer. Study-level information: Roughly 17% of patients responded objectively, and 25% to 40% achieved disease control. Study-level findings and limits: Subsequent to radiotherapy plus ipilimumab, tumor-derived TCR clones underwent expansion in blood.

CDR3 size: 8 residues. V was trimmed by 8 bases and J by 7 bases, leaving 6 bases between them. In germline, CDR1 is GTSNPN, CDR2 SVGIG (reference sequence). Focal radiation with ipilimumab CTLA-4 blockade was given to patients with chemo-refractory metastatic non-small-cell lung cancer. Produced via immunoSEQ multiplex PCR; TCRdb's table is partial and in-frame only. The sample carries some 40,000 clones, roughly three quarters recorded once. The sequence was obtained from a human donor with non-small cell lung cancer whose response to radiotherapy plus ipilimumab could not be evaluated. The specimen was peripheral blood, collected from a patient treated with radiotherapy plus ipilimumab. The genes are TRBV30 and TRBJ2-7, with D uncertain. CDR3 coding DNA: TGTGCCGCCGGTGAGCAGTACTTC. Its translation: CAAGEQYF.